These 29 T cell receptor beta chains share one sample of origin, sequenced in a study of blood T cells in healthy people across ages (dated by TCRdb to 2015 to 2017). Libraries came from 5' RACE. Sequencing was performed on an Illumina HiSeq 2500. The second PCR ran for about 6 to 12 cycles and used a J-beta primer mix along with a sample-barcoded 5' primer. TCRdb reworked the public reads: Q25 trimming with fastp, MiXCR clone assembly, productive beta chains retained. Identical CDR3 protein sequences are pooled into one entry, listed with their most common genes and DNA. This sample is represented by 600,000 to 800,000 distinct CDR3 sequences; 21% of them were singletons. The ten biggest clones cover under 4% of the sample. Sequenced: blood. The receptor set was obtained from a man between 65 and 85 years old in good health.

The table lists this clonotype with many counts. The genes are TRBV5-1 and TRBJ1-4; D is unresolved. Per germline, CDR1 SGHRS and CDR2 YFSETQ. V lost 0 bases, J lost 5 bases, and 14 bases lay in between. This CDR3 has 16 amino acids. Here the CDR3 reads CASSLGLGELNEKLFF. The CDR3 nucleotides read TGCGCCAGCAGCTTGGGCTTGGGAGAGTTGAATGAAAAACTGTTTTTT. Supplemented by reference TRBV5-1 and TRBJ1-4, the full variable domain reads KAGVTQTPRYLIKTRGQQVTLSCSPISGHRSVSWYQQTPGQGLQFLFEYFSETQRNKGNFPGRFSGRQFSNSRSEMNVSTLELGDSALYLCASSLGLGELNEKLFFGSGTQLSVL.

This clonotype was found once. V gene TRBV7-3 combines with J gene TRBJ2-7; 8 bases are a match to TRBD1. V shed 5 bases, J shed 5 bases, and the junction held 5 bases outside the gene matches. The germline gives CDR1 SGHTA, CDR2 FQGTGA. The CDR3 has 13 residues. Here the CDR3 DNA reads TGTGCCAGCAGCCCGGACAGGGACCACGAGCAGTACTTC. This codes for CASSPDRDHEQYF. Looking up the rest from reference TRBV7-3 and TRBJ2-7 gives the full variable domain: GAGVSQTPSNKVTEKGKYVELRCDPISGHTALYWYRQSLGQGPEFLIYFQGTGAADDSGLPNDRFFAVRPEGSVSTLKIQRTERGDSAVYLCASSPDRDHEQYFGPGTRLTVT.

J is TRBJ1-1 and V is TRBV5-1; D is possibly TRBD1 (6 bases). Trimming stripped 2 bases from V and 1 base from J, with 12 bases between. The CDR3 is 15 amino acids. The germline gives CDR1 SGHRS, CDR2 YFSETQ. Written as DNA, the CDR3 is TGCGCCAGCAGCTTAGGGGACACGGGGAACACTGAAGCTTTCTTT. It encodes CASSLGDTGNTEAFF.

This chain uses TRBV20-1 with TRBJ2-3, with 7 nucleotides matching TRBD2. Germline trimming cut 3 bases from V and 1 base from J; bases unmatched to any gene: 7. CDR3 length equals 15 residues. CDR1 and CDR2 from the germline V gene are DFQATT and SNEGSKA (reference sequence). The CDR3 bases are TGCAGTGCTAGTCGAACCGCGGGAGGCACAGATACGCAGTATTTT. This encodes CSASRTAGGTDTQYF.

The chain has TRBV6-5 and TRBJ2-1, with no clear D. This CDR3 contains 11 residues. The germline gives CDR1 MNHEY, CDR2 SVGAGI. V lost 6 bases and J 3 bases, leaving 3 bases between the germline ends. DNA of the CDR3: TGTGCCAGCAGGGTCTACAATGAGCAGTTCTTC. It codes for CASRVYNEQFF.

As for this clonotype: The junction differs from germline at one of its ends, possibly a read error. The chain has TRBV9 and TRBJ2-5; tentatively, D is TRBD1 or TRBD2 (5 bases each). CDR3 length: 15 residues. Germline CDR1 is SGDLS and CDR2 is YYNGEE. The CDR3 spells CASSVDQGTRETQYF. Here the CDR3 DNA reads TGTGCCAGTAGCGTAGACCAGGGAACACGGGAGACCCAGTACTTC. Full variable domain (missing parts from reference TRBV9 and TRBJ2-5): DSGVTQTPKHLITATGQRVTLRCSPRSGDLSVYWYQQSLDQGLQFLIQYYNGEERAKGNILERFSAQQFPDLHSELNLSSLELGDSALYFCASSVDQGTRETQYFGPGTRLLVL.

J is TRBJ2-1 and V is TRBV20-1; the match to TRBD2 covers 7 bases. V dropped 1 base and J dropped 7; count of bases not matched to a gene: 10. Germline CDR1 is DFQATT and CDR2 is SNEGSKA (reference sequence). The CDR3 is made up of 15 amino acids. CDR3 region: CSARVWGGEWNEQFF. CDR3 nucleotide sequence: TGCAGTGCTAGAGTTTGGGGGGGAGAATGGAATGAGCAGTTCTTC.

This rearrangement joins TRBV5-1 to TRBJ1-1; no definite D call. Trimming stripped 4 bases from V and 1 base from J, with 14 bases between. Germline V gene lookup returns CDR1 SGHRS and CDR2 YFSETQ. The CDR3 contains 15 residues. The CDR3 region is CASSLGSYKNTEAFF. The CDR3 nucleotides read TGCGCCAGCAGCCTGGGGAGTTACAAGAACACTGAAGCTTTCTTT.

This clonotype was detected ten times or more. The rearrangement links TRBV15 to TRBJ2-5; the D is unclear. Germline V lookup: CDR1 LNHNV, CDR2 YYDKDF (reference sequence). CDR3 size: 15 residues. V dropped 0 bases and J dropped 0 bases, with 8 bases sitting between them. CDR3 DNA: TGTGCCACCAGCAGAGATCCTGGCTACCAAGAGACCCAGTACTTC. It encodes CATSRDPGYQETQYF.

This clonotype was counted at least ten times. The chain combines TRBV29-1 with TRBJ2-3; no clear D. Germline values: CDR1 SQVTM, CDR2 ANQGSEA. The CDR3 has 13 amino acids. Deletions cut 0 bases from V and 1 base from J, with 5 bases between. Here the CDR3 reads CSVEEGGTDTQYF. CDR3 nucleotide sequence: TGCAGCGTTGAAGAGGGTGGCACAGATACGCAGTATTTT.

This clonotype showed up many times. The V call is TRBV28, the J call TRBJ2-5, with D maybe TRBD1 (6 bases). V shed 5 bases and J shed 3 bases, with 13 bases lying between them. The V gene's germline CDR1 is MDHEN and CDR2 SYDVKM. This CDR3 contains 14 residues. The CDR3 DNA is TGTGCCAGCAGTCCAACAGGGAAAGAAGAGACCCAGTACTTC. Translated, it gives CASSPTGKEETQYF.

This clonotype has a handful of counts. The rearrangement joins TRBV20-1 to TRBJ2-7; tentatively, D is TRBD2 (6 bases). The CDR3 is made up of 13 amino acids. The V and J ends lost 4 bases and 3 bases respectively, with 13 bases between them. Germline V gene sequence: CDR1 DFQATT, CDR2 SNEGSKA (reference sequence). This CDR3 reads CSANGAGFYEQYF. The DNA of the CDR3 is TGCAGTGCTAACGGGGCGGGGTTCTACGAGCAGTACTTC.

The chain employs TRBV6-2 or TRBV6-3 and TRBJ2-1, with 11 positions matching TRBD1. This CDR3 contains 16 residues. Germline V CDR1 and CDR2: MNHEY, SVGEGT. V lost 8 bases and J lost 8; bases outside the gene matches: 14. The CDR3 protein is CASAKYPGQGVDEQFF. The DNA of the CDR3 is TGTGCCAGCGCCAAATATCCGGGACAGGGGGTGGATGAGCAGTTCTTC.

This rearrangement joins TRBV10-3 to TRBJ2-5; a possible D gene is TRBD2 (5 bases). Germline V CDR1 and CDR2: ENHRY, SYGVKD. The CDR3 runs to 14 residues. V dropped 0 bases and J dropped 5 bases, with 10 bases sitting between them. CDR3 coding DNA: TGTGCCATCAGTGAGTCGGAGGATTGGGAGACCCAGTACTTC. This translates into CAISESEDWETQYF.

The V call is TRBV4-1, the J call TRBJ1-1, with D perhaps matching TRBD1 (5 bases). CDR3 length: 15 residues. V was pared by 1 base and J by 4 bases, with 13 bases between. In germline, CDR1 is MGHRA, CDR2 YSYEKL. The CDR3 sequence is CASSQGFDSPTEAFF. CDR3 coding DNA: TGCGCCAGCAGCCAAGGTTTTGACAGCCCCACTGAAGCTTTCTTT.

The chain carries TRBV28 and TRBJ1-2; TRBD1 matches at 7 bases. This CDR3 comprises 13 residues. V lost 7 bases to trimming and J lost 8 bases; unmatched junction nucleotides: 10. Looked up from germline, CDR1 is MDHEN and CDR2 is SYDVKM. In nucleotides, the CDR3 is TGTGCCAGCACCATGACAGGGACACTCGGCTACACCTTC. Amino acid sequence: CASTMTGTLGYTF.

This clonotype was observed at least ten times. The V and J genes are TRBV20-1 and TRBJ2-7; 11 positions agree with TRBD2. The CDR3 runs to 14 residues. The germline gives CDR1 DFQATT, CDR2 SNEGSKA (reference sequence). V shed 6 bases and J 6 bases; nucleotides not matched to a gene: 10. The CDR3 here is CSAEVVAGGLEQYF. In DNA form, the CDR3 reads TGCAGTGCAGAGGTGGTAGCGGGAGGGCTCGAGCAGTACTTC.

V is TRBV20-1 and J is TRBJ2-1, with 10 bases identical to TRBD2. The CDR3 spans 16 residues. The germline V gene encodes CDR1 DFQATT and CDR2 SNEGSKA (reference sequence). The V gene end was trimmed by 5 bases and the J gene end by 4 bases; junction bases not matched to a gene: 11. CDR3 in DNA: TGCAGTGCTTCTACTCCTAGCGGGAGTATGTACAATGAGCAGTTCTTC. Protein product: CSASTPSGSMYNEQFF.

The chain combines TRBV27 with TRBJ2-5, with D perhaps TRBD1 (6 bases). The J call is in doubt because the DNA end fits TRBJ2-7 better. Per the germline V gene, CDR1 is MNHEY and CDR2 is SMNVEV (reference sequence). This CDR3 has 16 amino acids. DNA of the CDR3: TGTGCCAGCAGTTCGAGTTCAGGGGCTGGACCCTACGAGCAGTACTTC. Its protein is CASSSSSGAGPYEQYF.

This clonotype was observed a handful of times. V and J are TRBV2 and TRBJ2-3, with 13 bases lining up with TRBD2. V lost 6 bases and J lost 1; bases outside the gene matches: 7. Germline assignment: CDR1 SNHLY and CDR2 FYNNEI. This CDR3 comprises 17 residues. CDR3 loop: CASRTSGTSGGTDTQYF. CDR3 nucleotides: TGTGCCAGCAGAACCTCCGGGACTAGCGGGGGCACAGATACGCAGTATTTT. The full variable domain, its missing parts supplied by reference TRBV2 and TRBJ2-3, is EPEVTQTPSHQVTQMGQEVILRCVPISNHLYFYWYRQILGQKVEFLVSFYNNEISEKSEIFDDQFSVERPDGSNFTLKIRSTKLEDSAMYFCASRTSGTSGGTDTQYFGPGTRLTVL.

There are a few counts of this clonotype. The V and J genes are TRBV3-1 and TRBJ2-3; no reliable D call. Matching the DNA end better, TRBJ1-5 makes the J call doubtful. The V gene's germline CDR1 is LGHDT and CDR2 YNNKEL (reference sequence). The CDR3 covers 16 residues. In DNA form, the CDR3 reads TGTGCCAGCAGCCAGGGAGGACTAGCGGTAGTTCTGACGCAGCATTTT. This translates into CASSQGGLAVVLTQHF.

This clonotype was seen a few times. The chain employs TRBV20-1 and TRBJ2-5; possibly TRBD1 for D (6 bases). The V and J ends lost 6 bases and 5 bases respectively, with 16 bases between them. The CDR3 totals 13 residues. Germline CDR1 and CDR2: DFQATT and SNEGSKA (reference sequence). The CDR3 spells CSAARRGFETQYF. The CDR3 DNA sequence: TGCAGTGCGGCCCGAAGGGGGTTTGAGACCCAGTACTTC.

The CDR3 spells CASSYVNRDYEQYF. The CDR3 DNA reads TGTGCCAGCAGTTACGTTAACAGGGACTACGAGCAGTACTTC. J is TRBJ2-7 and V is TRBV6-2 or TRBV6-3; the D gene is possibly TRBD1 (6 bases). The CDR3 has 14 amino acids. With 2 bases removed from V and 3 bases from J, the gap between germline ends came to 11 bases. Germline CDR1 is MNHEY and CDR2 is SVGEGT.

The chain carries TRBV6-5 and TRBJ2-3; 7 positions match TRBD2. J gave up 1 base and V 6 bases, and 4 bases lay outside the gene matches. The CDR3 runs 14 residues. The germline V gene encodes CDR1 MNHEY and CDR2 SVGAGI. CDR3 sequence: CASRSTSGTDTQYF. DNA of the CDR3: TGTGCCAGCAGAAGCACTAGCGGCACAGATACGCAGTATTTT.

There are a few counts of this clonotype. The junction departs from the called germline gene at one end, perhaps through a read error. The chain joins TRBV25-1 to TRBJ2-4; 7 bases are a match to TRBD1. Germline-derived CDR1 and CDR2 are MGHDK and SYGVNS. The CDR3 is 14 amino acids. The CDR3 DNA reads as TGTGCCAGCAGTGAGACAGGGCTTGAAAACATCCAGTACTTC. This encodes CASSETGLENIQYF.

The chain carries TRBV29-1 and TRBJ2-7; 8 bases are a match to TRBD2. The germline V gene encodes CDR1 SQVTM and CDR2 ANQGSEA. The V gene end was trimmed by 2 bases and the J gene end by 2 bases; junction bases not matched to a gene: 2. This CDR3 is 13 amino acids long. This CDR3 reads CSVETGGAYEQYF. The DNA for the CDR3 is TGCAGCGTTGAAACCGGGGGGGCCTACGAGCAGTACTTC.

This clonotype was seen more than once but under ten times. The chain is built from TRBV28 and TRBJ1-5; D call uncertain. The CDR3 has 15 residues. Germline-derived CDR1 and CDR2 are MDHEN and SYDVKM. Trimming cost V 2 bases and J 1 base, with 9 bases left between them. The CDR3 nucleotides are TGTGCCAGCAGTTTAGTGGAACTCAGCAATCAGCCCCAGCATTTT. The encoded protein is CASSLVELSNQPQHF.

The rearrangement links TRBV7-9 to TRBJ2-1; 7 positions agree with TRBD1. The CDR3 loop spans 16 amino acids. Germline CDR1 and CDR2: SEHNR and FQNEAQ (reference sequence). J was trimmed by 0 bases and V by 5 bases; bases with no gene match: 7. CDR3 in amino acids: CASSPGQTSSYNEQFF. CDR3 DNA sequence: TGTGCCAGCAGCCCGGGACAGACGAGCTCCTACAATGAGCAGTTCTTC. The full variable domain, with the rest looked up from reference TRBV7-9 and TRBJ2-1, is DTGVSQNPRHKITKRGQNVTFRCDPISEHNRLYWYRQTLGQGPEFLTYFQNEAQLEKSRLLSDRFSAERPKGSFSTLEIQRTEQGDSAMYLCASSPGQTSSYNEQFFGPGTRLTVL.

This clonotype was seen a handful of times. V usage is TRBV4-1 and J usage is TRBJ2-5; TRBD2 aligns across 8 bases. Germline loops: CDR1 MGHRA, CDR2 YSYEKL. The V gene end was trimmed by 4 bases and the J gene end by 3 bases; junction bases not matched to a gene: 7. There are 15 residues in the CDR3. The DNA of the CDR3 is TGCGCCAGCAGCCCCACCGGAGCGGGGGAAGAGACCCAGTACTTC. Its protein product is CASSPTGAGEETQYF.